Listed below are T cell receptor beta chains from one sample, sequenced in a study of cytomegalovirus exposure and HLA in healthy donors. Clones were sequenced by immunoSEQ multiplex PCR, and TCRdb holds only the in-frame ones, with some missing. This sample carries 93,000 or so clones, around 66% of them seen once, and the ten largest clones take around 3.3%. Sequencing was performed on PBMCs. The receptors derive from a woman in her fifties or sixties in good health and CMV-seronegative. Each CDR3 is given with its conserved first and last residue. A D gene is named only where the DNA matches it firmly. Rows may omit the clone size; those that give it use once, few, many or a size class.

d_call j_call v_call clone_size cdr3_aa cdr3_nt
- TRBJ2-5 TRBV28 - CASSQGQQETQYF TGTGCCAGCAGTCAAGGACAGCAAGAGACCCAGTACTTC
- TRBJ2-5 TRBV6-5 - CAKSGVETQYF TGTGCCAAATCGGGTGTAGAGACCCAGTACTTC
- TRBJ2-7 TRBV2 few CASTEGVAGAPYEQYF TGTGCCAGCACCGAAGGGGTTGCAGGGGCCCCATACGAGCAGTACTTC
TRBD1 TRBJ2-7 TRBV5-1 - CASSNRDRSYF TGCGCCAGCAGCAACCGGGACAGGAGTTACTTC
TRBD2 TRBJ2-7 TRBV5-6 - CASSLGGTSGGRFSYEQYF TGTGCCAGCAGCTTGGGGGGGACTAGCGGGGGAAGATTTAGCTACGAGCAGTACTTC
- TRBJ2-2 TRBV5-1 - CASSTQYTGELFF TGCGCCAGCAGCACACAGTACACCGGGGAGCTGTTTTTT
TRBD2 TRBJ2-7 TRBV6-5 - CASSYTSGAYEQYF TGTGCCAGCAGTTATACTAGCGGGGCCTACGAGCAGTACTTC
- TRBJ2-3 TRBV28 - CASSLGESDTQYF TGTGCCAGCAGCCTCGGGGAGTCAGATACGCAGTATTTT
- TRBJ1-3 TRBV10-3 - CAISVGALSGNTIYF TGTGCCATCAGTGTGGGGGCGCTCTCTGGAAACACCATATATTTT
TRBD1 TRBJ2-1 TRBV2 - CASRGQGPSYNEQFF TGTGCCAGCAGGGGACAGGGACCCTCCTACAATGAGCAGTTCTTC
TRBD1 TRBJ1-6 TRBV25-1 - CASSNRGNSPLHF TGTGCCAGCAGTAACAGGGGTAATTCACCCCTCCACTTT
TRBD2 TRBJ2-7 TRBV18 - CASSPSLGTSIYEQYF TGTGCCAGCTCACCGAGTTTAGGGACTAGTATCTACGAGCAGTACTTC
- TRBJ2-1 TRBV5-1 few CASSLVGANNEQFF TGCGCCAGCAGCTTGGTGGGGGCTAACAATGAGCAGTTCTTC
TRBD2 TRBJ2-7 TRBV18 - CASSPQSGGSYEQYF TGTGCCAGCTCACCACAGAGCGGGGGGTCCTACGAGCAGTACTTC
- TRBJ2-7 TRBV11-2 - CASSGTWGDEQYF TGTGCCAGCAGCGGGACTTGGGGGGACGAGCAGTACTTC
TRBD2 TRBJ2-1 TRBV4-3 - CASSQDLAGRYNEQFF TGCGCCAGCAGCCAAGACCTAGCGGGACGGTACAATGAGCAGTTCTTC
TRBD1 TRBJ2-7 TRBV7-2 - CASSWDRGTKEQYF TGTGCCAGCAGCTGGGACAGGGGGACGAAAGAGCAGTACTTC
- TRBJ1-1 TRBV30 few CAWSVQGPERRTEAFF TGTGCCTGGAGTGTACAGGGACCTGAACGTAGGACTGAAGCTTTCTTT
- TRBJ2-7 TRBV7-8 - CASSLASGFSSYEQYF TGTGCCAGCAGCTTAGCGTCCGGGTTCTCCAGCTACGAGCAGTACTTC
- TRBJ1-2 TRBV19 - CASSIAHSNYGYTF TGTGCCAGTAGTATAGCTCACAGTAACTATGGCTACACCTTC
- TRBJ1-1 TRBV19 few CASTSGCQGRGNTEAFF -
TRBD1 TRBJ1-6 TRBV5-1 - CASSIGTGENNSPLHF TGCGCCAGCAGCATAGGGACAGGGGAAAATAATTCACCCCTCCACTTT
- TRBJ2-5 TRBV29-1 - CSVPYPGGTQYF TGCAGCGTCCCTTACCCCGGGGGGACCCAGTACTTC
- TRBJ2-7 TRBV20-1 - CSAAKNEQYF TGCAGTGCAGCTAAGAACGAGCAGTACTTC
TRBD2 TRBJ2-1 TRBV4-3 - CASSQEGWLAGSYNEQFF TGCGCCAGCAGCCAAGAGGGGTGGCTAGCGGGTTCCTACAATGAGCAGTTCTTC
- TRBJ2-3 TRBV4-3 - CASSPITPGGTDTQYF TGCGCCAGCAGTCCAATTACTCCCGGGGGTACAGATACGCAGTATTTT
TRBD2 TRBJ2-1 TRBV9 - CASSPGTSGWDEQFF TGTGCCAGCAGCCCGGGGACTAGCGGGTGGGATGAGCAGTTCTTC
- TRBJ1-2 TRBV16 - CASSQYLNYGYTF TGTGCCAGCAGCCAATACCTAAACTATGGCTACACCTTC
TRBD1 TRBJ1-5 TRBV4-3 - CASSQGGQGAGQPQHF TGCGCCAGCAGCCAAGGGGGACAGGGGGCTGGTCAGCCCCAGCATTTT
- TRBJ1-1 TRBV7-6 few CASSLGSTYTEAFF TGTGCCAGCAGCCTCGGGTCTACCTACACTGAAGCTTTCTTT
- TRBJ2-4 TRBV11-1 once CASTSTIAKNIQYF TGTGCCAGCACCTCGACAATAGCCAAAAACATTCAGTACTTC
- TRBJ2-5 TRBV7-9 few CASSSPGSGQETQYF TGTGCCAGCAGCTCCCCGGGAAGCGGCCAGGAGACCCAGTACTTC
TRBD1 TRBJ2-7 TRBV5-4 - CASSLNRGVQRRGYEQYF TGTGCCAGCAGCTTGAACAGGGGTGTACAGCGACGTGGCTACGAGCAGTACTTC
- TRBJ2-6 TRBV18 - CASSVGTGNGANVLTF TGTGCCAGCTCAGTGGGAACAGGGAATGGGGCCAACGTCCTGACTTTC
- TRBJ2-1 TRBV7-7 few CASSSTTKGLRGGEQFF TGTGCCAGCAGCTCGACGACTAAAGGTCTAAGAGGGGGTGAGCAGTTCTTC
- TRBJ1-2 TRBV2 - CASNTGTIYGYTF TGTGCCAGCAATACAGGGACGATCTATGGCTACACCTTC
- TRBJ2-7 TRBV7-2 - CASSFGLQSSYEQYF TGTGCCAGCAGCTTTGGGCTGCAAAGCTCCTACGAGCAGTACTTC
TRBD2 TRBJ2-7 TRBV6-1 - CASSATGLAAYEQYF TGTGCCAGCAGTGCCACCGGACTAGCGGCATACGAGCAGTACTTC
- TRBJ2-7 TRBV6-6 - CASSSHGAEYEQYF TGTGCCAGCAGTTCCCATGGGGCAGAATACGAGCAGTACTTC
- TRBJ2-5 TRBV7-9 - CSSSFSQETQYF TGTTCCAGCAGCTTTAGCCAAGAGACCCAGTACTTC
- TRBJ2-1 TRBV6-6 - CASRKGAKSSYNEQFF TGTGCCAGCAGAAAAGGGGCGAAAAGCTCCTACAATGAGCAGTTCTTC
TRBD2 TRBJ2-3 TRBV2 - CASSDTSGAVDTQYF TGTGCCAGCAGTGATACTAGCGGGGCTGTAGATACGCAGTATTTT
- TRBJ1-1 TRBV29-1 - CSVARGNTEAFF TGCAGCGTTGCCAGGGGAAACACTGAAGCTTTCTTT
- TRBJ1-5 TRBV29-1 - CSVRGGYNQPQHF TGCAGCGTTAGAGGGGGATACAATCAGCCCCAGCATTTT
- TRBJ2-3 TRBV7-6 - CASSQMGGGPGDTQYF TGTGCCAGCAGCCAAATGGGAGGGGGACCCGGAGATACGCAGTATTTT
- TRBJ1-3 TRBV30 - CAWSYKGASGNTIYF TGTGCCTGGAGTTATAAAGGGGCCTCTGGAAACACCATATATTTT
TRBD1 TRBJ2-1 TRBV29-1 few CSSDRDNEQFF TGCAGCTCAGACAGGGACAATGAGCAGTTCTTC
TRBD1 TRBJ2-7 TRBV10-3 - CAISQTLTGGNSYEQYF TGTGCCATCAGCCAGACCCTGACAGGGGGCAACTCCTACGAGCAGTACTTC
- TRBJ2-3 TRBV27 - CASRAPGYSTDTQYF TGTGCCAGCAGGGCCCCGGGTTATTCCACAGATACGCAGTATTTT
TRBD2 TRBJ2-5 TRBV7-2 - CASSVLGSGVGTQYF TGTGCCAGCAGCGTGCTCGGTAGCGGGGTGGGGACCCAGTACTTC
TRBD1 TRBJ1-5 TRBV6-6 - CASSRDRGDQPQHF TGTGCCAGCAGTCGGGACAGGGGGGACCAGCCCCAGCATTTT
- TRBJ2-1 TRBV2 - CASSVNNEQFF TGTGCCAGCAGTGTCAACAATGAGCAGTTCTTC
TRBD1 TRBJ1-1 TRBV7-9 few CASSGQTGALTEAFF TGTGCCAGCAGCGGGCAGACAGGGGCTCTCACTGAAGCTTTCTTT
TRBD1 TRBJ1-4 TRBV2 few CASSRGLANEKLFF TGTGCCAGCAGCAGGGGGCTGGCTAATGAAAAACTGTTTTTT